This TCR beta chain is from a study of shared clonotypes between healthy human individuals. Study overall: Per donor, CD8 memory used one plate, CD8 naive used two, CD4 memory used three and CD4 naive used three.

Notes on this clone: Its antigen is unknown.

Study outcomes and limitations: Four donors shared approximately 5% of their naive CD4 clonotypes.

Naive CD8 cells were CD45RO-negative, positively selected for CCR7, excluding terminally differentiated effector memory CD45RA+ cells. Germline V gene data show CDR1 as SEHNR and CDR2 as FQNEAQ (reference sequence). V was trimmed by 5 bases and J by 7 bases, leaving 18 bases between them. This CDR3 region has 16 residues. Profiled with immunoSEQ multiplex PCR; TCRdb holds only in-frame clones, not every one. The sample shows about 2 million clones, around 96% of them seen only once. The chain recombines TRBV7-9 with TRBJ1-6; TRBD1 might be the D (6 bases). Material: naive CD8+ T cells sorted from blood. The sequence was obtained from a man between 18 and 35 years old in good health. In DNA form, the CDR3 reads TGTGCCAGCAGCGAACAGGGTTTTGCAGCCAATTCACCCCTCCACTTT. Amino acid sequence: CASSEQGFAANSPLHF.